This section outlines one T cell receptor beta chain sequence together with its context. This sample is drawn from a study of blood T cell repertoires in COVID-19. CDR1 is SNHLY, CDR2 FYNNEI, per germline. The CDR3 totals 16 residues. The J segment lost 3 bases and the V segment lost 8 bases, leaving 14 bases of the junction unmatched. Only in-frame clones appear in the TCRdb table, and some are missing; sequencing was by immunoSEQ multiplex PCR. Found here are about 100,000 clones, just under 95% of them singletons; the top ten hold approximately 1.9%. Sequencing was performed on peripheral blood. This chain joins TRBV2 and TRBJ2-3, with 7 bases matching TRBD1. The TCR originated in a woman in her fifties or sixties with COVID-19, enrolled during active disease. The CDR3 loop is CASARRGGGLTDTQYF. As DNA, the CDR3 is TGTGCCAGCGCGAGGCGAGGGGGCGGTTTGACAGATACGCAGTATTTT.